These 32 T cell receptor beta chains came from one sample sequenced in a study of blood T cell repertoires in COVID-19. Using immunoSEQ multiplex PCR, the repertoire was profiled, and TCRdb retains in-frame clones only, with some absent. The sample gives more than 300,000 clones, roughly 90% of which show up once; around 3.9% is in the top ten. The specimen sequenced was PBMCs or T cells enriched from blood (not recorded which). These receptors all come from a woman aged 25-40 years who had been exposed to COVID-19.

The rearrangement uses TRBV27 and TRBJ1-1; 7 nucleotides align to TRBD1. Germline CDR1 MNHEY, CDR2 SMNVEV (reference sequence). After removal of 3 bases from V and 3 bases from J, the junction contained 4 bases not matched to a gene. The CDR3 sequence is 14 residues long. The CDR3 here is CASSFGTEYTEAFF. The CDR3 DNA reads as TGTGCCAGCAGTTTCGGGACAGAATACACTGAAGCTTTCTTT.

The V gene is TRBV9, the J gene TRBJ1-5; D is unresolved. CDR3 length: 13 residues. Germline V gene lookup returns CDR1 SGDLS and CDR2 YYNGEE. The V gene lost 0 bases and the J gene lost 6 bases, with 7 bases spanning the gap. The CDR3, as DNA: TGTGCCAGCAGCGTAGGGAGTCGTCAGCCCCAGCATTTT. It encodes CASSVGSRQPQHF.

The chain couples TRBV7-2 to TRBJ2-7; a weak D match, TRBD1 (7 bases). Germline V CDR1 and CDR2: SGHTA, FQGNSA. The CDR3 loop spans 14 amino acids. The V gene lost 6 bases and the J gene lost 1 base, with 13 bases spanning the gap. The CDR3 here is CASSLTGRSYEQYF. The CDR3 DNA sequence: TGTGCCAGCAGTTTGACAGGGAGGTCCTACGAGCAGTACTTC.

This chain links TRBV18 with TRBJ1-1; TRBD1 matches at 9 bases. This CDR3 is built from 14 residues. The J segment lost 5 bases and the V segment lost 5 bases, leaving 6 bases of the junction unmatched. The germline V gene encodes CDR1 KGHSH and CDR2 LQKENI. CDR3 DNA: TGTGCCAGCTCATCGGGACAGGGAGAAACTGAAGCTTTCTTT. This codes for CASSSGQGETEAFF.

This chain joins TRBV5-4 and TRBJ2-5; 7 bases are shared with TRBD1. The junction had 2 bases not matched to a gene; V was cut back by 4 bases and J by 2 bases. The length of the CDR3 is 13 residues. Germline V gene data show CDR1 as SGHNT and CDR2 as YYREEE (reference sequence). CDR3 nucleotides: TGTGCCAGCAGCCTGGACAGGCAAGAGACCCAGTACTTC. This gives the protein CASSLDRQETQYF.

There are a few counts of this clone. The chain is built from TRBV7-6 and TRBJ2-1; 7 bases line up with TRBD2. The CDR3 is 16 residues long. V lost 3 bases to trimming and J lost 4 bases; unmatched junction nucleotides: 9. Germline V CDR1 and CDR2: SGHVS, FNYEAQ. CDR3 in DNA: TGTGCCAGCAGCTTGGACGTGCTAGCGGTATACAATGAGCAGTTCTTC. Its translation is CASSLDVLAVYNEQFF.

Here the CDR3 reads CASRPGQGAWGYTF. Here the CDR3 DNA reads TGTGCCAGCAGGCCGGGACAGGGGGCATGGGGCTACACCTTC. The chain carries TRBV6-5 and TRBJ1-2, with 12 positions matching TRBD1. V was clipped by 6 bases and J by 8 bases; unmatched bases: 7. The germline gives CDR1 MNHEY, CDR2 SVGAGI. The CDR3 covers 14 residues.

As to this clone: Other DNA sequences within the sample encode an identical CDR3. J is TRBJ2-3 and V is TRBV11-1; 8 bases map to TRBD2. V lost 5 bases, J lost 3 bases, and 4 bases stayed unmatched. This CDR3 comprises 14 residues. Germline V gives CDR1 SGHAT, CDR2 FQDESV (reference sequence). The CDR3 region has the DNA TGTGCCAGCAGCCGGGGGGGCCGGACAGATACGCAGTATTTT. It encodes CASSRGGRTDTQYF.

V is TRBV5-5 and J is TRBJ1-2; no reliable D call. Trimming removed 4 bases from V and 7 bases from J, with 20 bases in between. This CDR3 spans 15 amino acids. In germline, CDR1 is SGHKS, CDR2 YYEKEE (reference sequence). The CDR3 nucleotides are TGTGCCAGCAGCCGAACCAGAGGAGGATGGGGTGGCTACACCTTC. Translating it yields CASSRTRGGWGGYTF. Looking up the rest from reference TRBV5-5 and TRBJ1-2 gives the full variable domain: DAGVTQSPTHLIKTRGQQVTLRCSPISGHKSVSWYQQVLGQGPQFIFQYYEKEERGRGNFPDRFSARQFPNYSSELNVNALLLGDSALYLCASSRTRGGWGGYTFGSGTRLTVV.

The sample holds a few counts of this clone. The rearrangement links TRBV2 to TRBJ2-3, with D perhaps matching TRBD2 (6 bases). Germline CDR1 is SNHLY and CDR2 is FYNNEI. The V end lost 6 bases, the J end lost 6 bases, and 10 bases lay between the germline ends. The CDR3 totals 12 residues. In DNA form, the CDR3 reads TGTGCCAGCAGAGGTCGGGGGGATACGCAGTATTTT. The encoded protein is CASRGRGDTQYF. Full variable domain (outside the CDR3, taken from reference TRBV2 and TRBJ2-3): EPEVTQTPSHQVTQMGQEVILRCVPISNHLYFYWYRQILGQKVEFLVSFYNNEISEKSEIFDDQFSVERPDGSNFTLKIRSTKLEDSAMYFCASRGRGDTQYFGPGTRLTVL.

This chain links TRBV6-5 with TRBJ1-1, with D possibly being TRBD1 (6 bases). Trimming removed 8 bases at V and 1 base at J, with 11 bases between. CDR1 MNHEY and CDR2 SVGAGI come from the germline V gene. CDR3 size: 13 residues. The DNA for the CDR3 is TGTGCCAGCGGGGGGGCGCGGAACACTGAAGCTTTCTTT. It encodes CASGGARNTEAFF.

This sequence joins TRBV2 and TRBJ1-1; TRBD1 is a possible D gene (5 bases). The CDR3 spans 13 residues. Trimming stripped 6 bases from V and 1 base from J, with 9 bases between. Germline-derived CDR1 and CDR2 are SNHLY and FYNNEI. The CDR3 spells CASSRTGNTEAFF. The DNA for the CDR3 is TGTGCCAGCAGCCGAACAGGGAACACTGAAGCTTTCTTT.

The V and J genes are TRBV6-5 and TRBJ1-3, with D hard to call. The germline CDR1 and CDR2 sequences are MNHEY and SVGAGI. This CDR3 spans 14 amino acids. Deletions cut 7 bases from V and 0 bases from J, with 10 bases between. CDR3 region: CASKVSLSGNTIYF. CDR3 nucleotides: TGTGCCAGCAAAGTCAGTCTCTCTGGAAACACCATATATTTT.

This chain joins TRBV18 and TRBJ1-4, with TRBD1 matching over 7 bases. The CDR3 is 17 amino acids. The germline V gene encodes CDR1 KGHSH and CDR2 LQKENI. The V segment lost 3 bases and the J segment 2 bases; nucleotides outside the gene matches: 9. CDR3 residues: CASSPITPGQTNEKLFF. The CDR3 nucleotides are TGTGCCAGCTCACCCATAACTCCGGGACAGACTAATGAAAAACTGTTTTTT.

The chain carries TRBV2 and TRBJ1-1, with D hard to call. Germline assignment: CDR1 SNHLY and CDR2 FYNNEI. V was shortened by 7 bases and J by 1 base, with 7 bases between the two germline ends. This CDR3 region has 12 residues. The CDR3 reads CASNPGNTEAFF. As DNA, the CDR3 is TGTGCCAGCAATCCAGGGAACACTGAAGCTTTCTTT.

To note about this clone: Germline and junction disagree at one end, which may indicate a read error. This rearrangement joins TRBV6-5 to TRBJ1-2; D not resolved. Germline-derived CDR1 and CDR2 are MNHEY and SVGAGI. This CDR3 comprises 14 residues. CDR3 residues: CASTYLSGSQDFTF. In DNA form, the CDR3 reads TGTGCCAGCACTTACTTGTCGGGAAGCCAGGATTTTACCTTC.

This chain joins TRBV19 and TRBJ1-5; TRBD1 matches 8 bases. Per the germline V gene, CDR1 is LNHDA and CDR2 is SQIVND (reference sequence). This CDR3 spans 14 amino acids. Unmatched junction bases numbered 3, after V lost 6 bases and J lost 2 bases. For the CDR3, the DNA is TGTGCCAGTAGGATGGGACAGGGCAATCAGCCCCAGCATTTT. It translates to CASRMGQGNQPQHF.

This clone was observed a handful of times. This chain links TRBV7-8 with TRBJ2-2, with 11 bases that match TRBD2. V lost 3 bases, J lost 2 bases, and 2 bases stayed unmatched. This CDR3 contains 16 residues. CDR1 is SGHVS, CDR2 FQNEAQ, per germline. The CDR3 coding sequence is TGTGCCAGCAGCTTTCTAGCGGGGGGCAACACCGGGGAGCTGTTTTTT. Amino acids: CASSFLAGGNTGELFF.

This clone was picked up one time. V usage is TRBV5-1 and J usage is TRBJ2-7; unclear D gene. The CDR3 is 13 amino acids. Germline values: CDR1 SGHRS, CDR2 YFSETQ. V lost 2 bases and J 4 bases, leaving 10 bases between the germline ends. The CDR3 loop is CASSFASSYEQYF. In nucleotides, the CDR3 is TGCGCCAGCAGCTTCGCGTCCTCTTACGAGCAGTACTTC.

The rearrangement links TRBV4-1 to TRBJ1-1; tentatively, D is TRBD1 (5 bases). Germline V lookup: CDR1 MGHRA, CDR2 YSYEKL. Trimming stripped 1 base from V and 5 bases from J, with 17 bases between. The CDR3 is 16 amino acids. CDR3 amino acids: CASSQGRWAGRTEAFF. For the CDR3, the DNA is TGCGCCAGCAGCCAAGGAAGGTGGGCAGGGAGGACTGAAGCTTTCTTT.

The CDR3 spells CSVEGPSGWTEAFF. Written as DNA, the CDR3 is TGCAGCGTTGAAGGTCCCTCAGGGTGGACTGAAGCTTTCTTT. This chain joins TRBV29-1 and TRBJ1-1, with D possibly TRBD1 on 5 matching bases. V dropped 1 base and J dropped 5 bases, with 14 bases sitting between them. CDR3 size: 14 residues. Germline lookup yields CDR1 SQVTM and CDR2 ANQGSEA. The full variable domain, rest sourced from reference TRBV29-1 and TRBJ1-1, is SAVISQKPSRDICQRGTSLTIQCQVDSQVTMMFWYRQQPGQSLTLIATANQGSEATYESGFVIDKFPISRPNLTFSTLTVSNMSPEDSSIYLCSVEGPSGWTEAFFGQGTRLTVV.

This clone was observed a single time. The chain has TRBV11-1 and TRBJ2-7; 9 bases line up with TRBD2. The V and J ends lost 2 bases and 2 bases, in that order; junction bases with no gene match: 4. The CDR3 covers 15 residues. Germline CDR1 SGHAT, CDR2 FQDESV (reference sequence). Here the CDR3 reads CASSLITSGPYEQYF. CDR3 in DNA: TGTGCCAGCAGCTTAATCACTAGCGGGCCCTACGAGCAGTACTTC.

The rearrangement uses TRBV6-5 and TRBJ1-5; D gene unclear. Trimming shortened V by 7 bases and J by 4 bases, and 14 bases separated the two germline ends. The CDR3 is 14 amino acids. Germline V gives CDR1 MNHEY, CDR2 SVGAGI. The CDR3, as DNA: TGTGCCAGCATCCTCCGGAACAGTAATCAGCCCCAGCATTTT. Translation: CASILRNSNQPQHF.

The V and J genes are TRBV4-2 and TRBJ2-5; the match to TRBD2 covers 8 bases. The CDR3 totals 16 residues. V gave up 4 bases and J gave up 2 bases; unmatched junction bases: 9. Germline V gene lookup returns CDR1 LGHNA and CDR2 YNFKEQ. CDR3 protein: CASSRTPGTRQETQYF. The CDR3 DNA reads TGTGCCAGCAGCCGGACCCCCGGGACTAGACAAGAGACCCAGTACTTC.

V gene TRBV24-1 combines with J gene TRBJ1-1; 9 bases map to TRBD1. CDR1 KGHDR and CDR2 SFDVKD come from the germline V gene. After removal of 4 bases from V and 11 bases from J, the junction contained 4 bases not matched to a gene. The length of the CDR3 is 12 residues. The CDR3: CATSDRTGAAFF. As DNA, the CDR3 is TGTGCCACCAGTGACCGGACAGGGGCCGCTTTCTTT.

The V gene is TRBV18, the J gene TRBJ2-3; 11 bases line up with TRBD2. CDR3 size: 16 residues. Germline CDR1 KGHSH, CDR2 LQKENI. Trimming took 3 bases from V and 5 from J; bases not matched to a gene: 7. This chain's CDR3 is CASSPQLAGAQDTQYF. CDR3 in DNA: TGTGCCAGCTCACCGCAACTAGCGGGGGCCCAAGATACGCAGTATTTT.

Written as DNA, the CDR3 is TGTGCCAGCAGTGCTAACCAAGAGACCCAGTACTTC. Its protein product is CASSANQETQYF. This chain connects TRBV27 to TRBJ2-5; the D is unclear. The V and J ends lost 5 bases and 0 bases respectively, with 4 bases between them. The germline gives CDR1 MNHEY, CDR2 SMNVEV (reference sequence). The CDR3 has 12 amino acids.

This chain uses TRBV11-3 with TRBJ2-3, with a tentative D call TRBD1 (6 bases). The CDR3 has 16 residues. V was clipped by 4 bases and J by 0 bases, with 14 bases between them. The germline CDR1 and CDR2 sequences are SGHNT and YENEEA. The CDR3 reads CASSSRTGRSTDTQYF. CDR3 sequence (DNA): TGTGCCAGCAGCTCCCGAACAGGGCGTAGCACAGATACGCAGTATTTT. Looking up the rest from reference TRBV11-3 and TRBJ2-3 gives the full variable domain: EAGVVQSPRYKIIEKKQPVAFWCNPISGHNTLYWYLQNLGQGPELLIRYENEEAVDDSQLPKDRFSAERLKGVDSTLKIQPAELGDSAVYLCASSSRTGRSTDTQYFGPGTRLTVL.

V and J are TRBV6-5 and TRBJ2-4; D ambiguous. CDR3 length: 11 amino acids. Germline CDR1 and CDR2: MNHEY and SVGAGI. Deletions cut 2 bases from V and 8 bases from J, with 4 bases between. CDR3 DNA: TGTGCCAGCAGTTACCGGGACATTCAGTACTTC. Translating gives CASSYRDIQYF.

The chain joins TRBV11-2 to TRBJ1-2; 7 bases match TRBD1. The V gene's germline CDR1 is SGHAT and CDR2 FQNNGV. The CDR3 runs 14 residues. V shed 3 bases, J shed 4 bases, and the junction held 5 bases outside the gene matches. This chain's CDR3 is CASSFEGAGYGYTF. In DNA form, the CDR3 reads TGTGCCAGCAGCTTCGAGGGGGCGGGCTATGGCTACACCTTC.

This sequence joins TRBV5-1 and TRBJ2-3; no definite D call. Trimming took off 4 bases at V and 1 base at J, with 13 bases between the two ends. From germline, CDR1 is SGHRS and CDR2 YFSETQ. This CDR3 has 15 amino acids. CDR3 DNA sequence: TGCGCCAGCAGCATTAACAGAATTGGCACAGATACGCAGTATTTT. Residues: CASSINRIGTDTQYF.

The V and J genes are TRBV4-1 and TRBJ1-2; tentatively, D is TRBD1 (6 bases). This CDR3 region has 14 residues. The V and J ends lost 1 base and 4 bases respectively, with 10 bases between them. From germline, CDR1 is MGHRA and CDR2 YSYEKL. CDR3 nucleotide sequence: TGCGCCAGCAGCCAAGGAACAGGGACCTATGGCTACACCTTC. It is translated as CASSQGTGTYGYTF.